This entry describes one TCR beta chain. This entry belongs to a study of blood T cell repertoires in COVID-19. Study in general: Acute and convalescent COVID-19 specimens originated in the United States, Italy and Spain. The analysed material was cDNA or gDNA that came from T cells, B-cell-depleted T cells, or PBMCs.

CDR1 and CDR2 (germline): GTSNPN, SVGIG (reference sequence). V gave up 4 bases and J gave up 6 bases; unmatched junction bases: 4. This CDR3 region has 13 residues. In the authors' workflow: Cell counts per sample came from amplifying reference gene primers. TCRdb's copy holds only in-frame clones and misses some; the assay was immunoSEQ multiplex PCR. V, J and clone size reflect that table, while D and trimming were determined from the DNA. The data hold about 140,000 clones, with around 78% observed a single time. The receptor's source is a woman in her sixties with acute or convalescent COVID-19. Sequencing input: peripheral blood. This rearrangement joins TRBV30 to TRBJ2-7, with 12 positions matching TRBD2. CDR3 DNA: TGTGCCTGGACAGGACTAGCGGGACGCGAGCAGTACTTC. Its protein is CAWTGLAGREQYF.